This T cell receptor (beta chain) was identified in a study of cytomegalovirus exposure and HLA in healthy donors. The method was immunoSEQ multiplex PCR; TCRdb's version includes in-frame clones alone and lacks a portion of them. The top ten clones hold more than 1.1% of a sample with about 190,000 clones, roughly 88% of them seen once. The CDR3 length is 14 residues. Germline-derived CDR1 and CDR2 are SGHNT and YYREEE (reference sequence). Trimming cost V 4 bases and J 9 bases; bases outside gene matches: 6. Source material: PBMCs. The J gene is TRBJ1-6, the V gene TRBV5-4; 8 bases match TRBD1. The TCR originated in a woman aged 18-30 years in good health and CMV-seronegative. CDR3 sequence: CASSTTGVSSPLHF. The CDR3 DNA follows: TGTGCCAGCAGCACGACAGGGGTGTCTTCACCCCTCCACTTT.